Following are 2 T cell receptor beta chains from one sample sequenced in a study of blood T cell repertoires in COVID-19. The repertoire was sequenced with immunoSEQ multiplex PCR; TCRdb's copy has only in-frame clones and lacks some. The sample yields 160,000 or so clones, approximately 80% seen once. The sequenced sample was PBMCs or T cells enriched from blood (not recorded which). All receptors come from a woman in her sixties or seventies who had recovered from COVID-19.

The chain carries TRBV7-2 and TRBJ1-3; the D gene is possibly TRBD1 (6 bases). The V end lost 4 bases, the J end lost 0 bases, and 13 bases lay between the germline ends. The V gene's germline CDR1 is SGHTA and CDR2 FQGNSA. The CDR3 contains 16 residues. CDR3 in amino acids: CASSSSGVYSGNTIYF. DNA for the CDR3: TGTGCCAGCAGCTCTTCAGGGGTTTACTCTGGAAACACCATATATTTT.

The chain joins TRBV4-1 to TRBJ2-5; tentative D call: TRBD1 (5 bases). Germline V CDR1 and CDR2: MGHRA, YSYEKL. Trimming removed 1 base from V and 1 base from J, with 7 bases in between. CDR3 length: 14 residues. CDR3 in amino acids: CASSQVGLQETQYF. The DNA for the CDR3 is TGCGCCAGCAGCCAAGTGGGGCTCCAAGAGACCCAGTACTTC.